A single sample gave rise to the 20 T cell receptor beta chains below, sequenced in a study of PD-1 blockade in classical Hodgkin lymphoma (dated by TCRdb to the early 2020s). Explained via the paper, the time point label denotes: cycle 2 day 1 (C2D1) of nivolumab. Every trial patient had relapsed after autologous stem cell transplantation, and cohorts A, B and C differed in prior brentuximab vedotin exposure. Receptors were amplified or captured by the immunoSEQ multiplex PCR assay. The table was pulled from immuneACCESS by TCRdb, which kept in-frame rearrangements only. Such tables lose some clones; where checked, under half of the loss comes from unresolved V genes, and the rest has no known cause. The sample profile shows 49,000 or so clones; less than 85% of them were found once. The top ten clones comprise about 20% of the sample. Sequencing was performed on peripheral blood mononuclear cells (PBMCs), taken before the second cycle of nivolumab. All receptors come from a human donor with classical Hodgkin lymphoma.

This clone came up a few times. The chain has TRBV29-1 and TRBJ2-1, with D maybe TRBD2 (7 bases). The germline V and J ends were trimmed by 5 bases and 8 bases, with 13 bases remaining between them. This CDR3 comprises 12 residues. From germline, CDR1 is SQVTM and CDR2 ANQGSEA. In nucleotides, the CDR3 is TGCAGCGTTATACAGGGAGGGGATGAGCAGTTCTTC. Amino acid sequence: CSVIQGGDEQFF.

This clone was seen a handful of times. V is TRBV7-9 and J is TRBJ1-1, with 8 bases aligning to TRBD1. From germline, CDR1 is SEHNR and CDR2 FQNEAQ (reference sequence). V lost 4 bases and J lost 4; bases outside the gene matches: 5. The CDR3 is made up of 14 amino acids. Written as DNA, the CDR3 is TGTGCCAGCAGCTCCTCCACAGGGGGCACTGAAGCTTTCTTT. Encoded protein: CASSSSTGGTEAFF.

The chain recombines TRBV11-2 with TRBJ2-5; TRBD2 aligns across 8 bases. The trim removed 1 base at V and 4 bases at J, leaving 5 bases unmatched. Per germline, CDR1 SGHAT and CDR2 FQNNGV. The CDR3 totals 15 residues. The DNA for the CDR3 is TGTGCCAGCAGCTTAGCTGCCGGGGGGGGAGAGACCCAGTACTTC. Translating gives CASSLAAGGGETQYF.

This clone came up once. J is TRBJ2-7 and V is TRBV5-1; no clear D gene. Trimming removed 0 bases from V and 5 bases from J, with 12 bases in between. The CDR3 totals 14 residues. Germline CDR1 SGHRS, CDR2 YFSETQ. This CDR3 is CASSLGLAMDEQYF. In nucleotides, the CDR3 is TGCGCCAGCAGCTTGGGACTTGCCATGGACGAGCAGTACTTC.

This clone has a count of ten or more. The gene calls are TRBV12-5 and TRBJ2-3; 10 nucleotides line up with TRBD2. With 0 bases clipped from V and 2 bases from J, the junction kept 11 bases outside the gene matches. CDR1 LGHNT and CDR2 FRNRAP come from the germline V gene. The CDR3 extends over 19 amino acids. Written as DNA, the CDR3 is TGTGCTAGTGGTTTGGTACGAACTAGCGGGACTAGGATCACAGATACGCAGTATTTT. Its protein product is CASGLVRTSGTRITDTQYF.

Only one count was recorded for this clone. This chain connects TRBV5-6 to TRBJ2-5; 10 positions agree with TRBD2. This CDR3 contains 15 residues. Germline CDR1 is SGHDT and CDR2 is YYEEEE. V gave up 2 bases and J gave up 5 bases; unmatched junction bases: 6. The CDR3, as DNA: TGTGCCAGCAGCTTAAGGACTAGCGGTGTGGAGACCCAGTACTTC. Protein product: CASSLRTSGVETQYF.

The chain uses TRBV27 and TRBJ1-3; 8 nucleotides match TRBD1. J gave up 7 bases and V 0 bases, and 5 bases lay outside the gene matches. The CDR3 has 15 residues. Germline V CDR1 and CDR2: MNHEY, SMNVEV (reference sequence). Here the CDR3 reads CASSLSGTGMNTIYF. CDR3 nucleotides: TGTGCCAGCAGTTTATCGGGGACAGGCATGAACACCATATATTTT.

The gene calls are TRBV4-3 and TRBJ1-5; TRBD1 aligns across 7 bases. In germline, CDR1 is LGHNA, CDR2 YSLEER. The CDR3 covers 12 residues. Trimming cost V 1 base and J 9 bases; bases outside gene matches: 0. In DNA, the CDR3 is TGCGCCAGCAGCCAAGCAGGGGGGCCCCAGCATTTT. It translates to CASSQAGGPQHF.

The rearrangement links TRBV9 to TRBJ2-1, with D uncertain. The CDR3 is 14 residues long. The germline CDR1 and CDR2 sequences are SGDLS and YYNGEE. Between the trimmed V and J ends, which lost 4 bases and 0 bases, there was a span of 8 bases. CDR3 DNA: TGTGCCAGCAGCCTGGAGCCCTCCTACAATGAGCAGTTCTTC. It codes for CASSLEPSYNEQFF.

V gene TRBV6-5 combines with J gene TRBJ1-1; D ambiguous. CDR1 and CDR2 (germline): MNHEY, SVGAGI. The ends were cut back, 0 bases at V and 4 bases at J, with 9 bases in the middle. The CDR3 is 14 amino acids. The CDR3 spells CASSYSKRSTEAFF. DNA for the CDR3: TGTGCCAGCAGTTACTCAAAGCGGTCCACTGAAGCTTTCTTT.

The genes are TRBV7-9 and TRBJ2-7; 9 nucleotides agree with TRBD1. In germline, CDR1 is SEHNR, CDR2 FQNEAQ (reference sequence). V lost 5 bases and J lost 7; bases outside the gene matches: 9. The CDR3 length is 14 residues. DNA for the CDR3: TGTGCCAGCAGCCCATTCAGGACAGGGGAAGAGCAGTACTTC. Amino acids: CASSPFRTGEEQYF.

This clone was observed at least ten times. The chain links TRBV19 to TRBJ1-2; 10 bases are shared with TRBD1. The germline CDR1 and CDR2 sequences are LNHDA and SQIVND (reference sequence). The CDR3 covers 15 residues. V was clipped by 5 bases and J by 5 bases; unmatched bases: 8. CDR3 DNA sequence: TGTGCCAGTAGTCCCCGGACAGGGGGGAAGTATGGCTACACCTTC. Translated, it gives CASSPRTGGKYGYTF.

This chain uses TRBV6-5 with TRBJ1-2; 9 positions agree with TRBD1. This CDR3 contains 14 residues. Unmatched junction bases numbered 4, after V lost 2 bases and J lost 6 bases. Germline V gene sequence: CDR1 MNHEY, CDR2 SVGAGI. CDR3 coding DNA: TGTGCCAGCAGTTACAACAGGGGGCCGGATGGCTACACCTTC. Its protein is CASSYNRGPDGYTF.

The V and J genes are TRBV7-6 and TRBJ1-1; D is uncertain. The CDR3 covers 17 residues. Germline V gene lookup returns CDR1 SGHVS and CDR2 FNYEAQ. Trimming stripped 1 base from V and 4 bases from J, with 19 bases between. The CDR3 sequence is CASSLDPGRPLGTEAFF. The CDR3 DNA reads TGTGCCAGCAGCTTAGATCCGGGCAGACCCCTAGGCACTGAAGCTTTCTTT.

The J gene is TRBJ2-7, the V gene TRBV27, with D uncertain. Looked up from germline, CDR1 is MNHEY and CDR2 is SMNVEV (reference sequence). The ends were cut back, 7 bases at V and 0 bases at J, with 16 bases in the middle. This CDR3 is 15 amino acids long. The CDR3 DNA sequence: TGTGCCAGCACTCCCACGGACCACCGCTCCTACGAGCAGTACTTC. It yields the protein CASTPTDHRSYEQYF.

The chain combines TRBV7-9 with TRBJ1-1, with 7 bases matching TRBD1. Germline lookup yields CDR1 SEHNR and CDR2 FQNEAQ (reference sequence). The V gene end was trimmed by 3 bases and the J gene end by 4 bases; junction bases not matched to a gene: 5. The CDR3 sequence is 14 residues long. The CDR3 DNA reads as TGTGCCAGCAGCTTCCTGACAGGGCCCACTGAAGCTTTCTTT. Encoded protein: CASSFLTGPTEAFF. The full variable domain, with the rest looked up from reference TRBV7-9 and TRBJ1-1, is DTGVSQNPRHKITKRGQNVTFRCDPISEHNRLYWYRQTLGQGPEFLTYFQNEAQLEKSRLLSDRFSAERPKGSFSTLEIQRTEQGDSAMYLCASSFLTGPTEAFFGQGTRLTVV.

The chain carries TRBV5-4 and TRBJ1-2; the D is unclear. Germline V gene sequence: CDR1 SGHNT, CDR2 YYREEE (reference sequence). This CDR3 spans 13 amino acids. Between the trimmed V and J ends, which lost 2 bases and 8 bases, there was a span of 13 bases. The CDR3 nucleotides read TGTGCCAGCAGCTTTTCCCGTGGGCTAGGCTACACCTTC. This codes for CASSFSRGLGYTF.

V and J are TRBV6-1 and TRBJ2-2, with D possibly TRBD2 on 5 matching bases. CDR3 size: 15 residues. The V end lost 4 bases, the J end lost 3 bases, and 12 bases lay between the germline ends. Germline lookup yields CDR1 MNHNS and CDR2 SASEGT. The CDR3 here is CASSAASRDTGELFF. CDR3 nucleotide sequence: TGTGCCAGCAGTGCGGCTAGCCGAGACACCGGGGAGCTGTTTTTT.

The V and J genes are TRBV7-6 and TRBJ2-7; D is possibly TRBD2 (5 bases). V lost 6 bases and J 3 bases, leaving 12 bases between the germline ends. The CDR3 contains 13 residues. The germline V gene has CDR1 SGHVS and CDR2 FNYEAQ. The CDR3 DNA follows: TGTGCCAGCAGTTATAGACGGGGCTACGAGCAGTACTTC. Translated: CASSYRRGYEQYF.

This chain joins TRBV7-2 and TRBJ2-4; tentatively, D is TRBD2 (5 bases). Trimming took off 6 bases at V and 6 bases at J, with 12 bases between the two ends. The CDR3 spans 13 residues. Germline V gene sequence: CDR1 SGHTA, CDR2 FQGNSA. The CDR3 DNA reads TGTGCCAGCAGTTCCGGGGTCGGAAACATTCAGTACTTC. It encodes CASSSGVGNIQYF.